This entry describes one T cell receptor beta chain. Germline V gives CDR1 DFQATT, CDR2 SNEGSKA (reference sequence). The CDR3 contains 14 residues. V was clipped by 6 bases and J by 2 bases; unmatched bases: 7. This sample is drawn from a study of response to subunit inactivated influenza vaccine. MiXCR, run by TCRdb on the RT-PCR reads, gives a single entry per CDR3 protein. Of 170,000 or so distinct CDR3 sequences listed, around 10% were seen once; the top ten hold approximately 39%. The receptor was derived from a man aged 45-69 years who received an inactivated influenza vaccine. The sample here was CD8+ T cells sorted from PBMCs, taken around 25 months after vaccination. The genes are TRBV20-1 and TRBJ1-3, with 7 bases aligning to TRBD1. In nucleotides, the CDR3 is TGCAGTGCATTTACAGGGGAGACTGGAAACACCATATATTTT. Translated, it gives CSAFTGETGNTIYF.